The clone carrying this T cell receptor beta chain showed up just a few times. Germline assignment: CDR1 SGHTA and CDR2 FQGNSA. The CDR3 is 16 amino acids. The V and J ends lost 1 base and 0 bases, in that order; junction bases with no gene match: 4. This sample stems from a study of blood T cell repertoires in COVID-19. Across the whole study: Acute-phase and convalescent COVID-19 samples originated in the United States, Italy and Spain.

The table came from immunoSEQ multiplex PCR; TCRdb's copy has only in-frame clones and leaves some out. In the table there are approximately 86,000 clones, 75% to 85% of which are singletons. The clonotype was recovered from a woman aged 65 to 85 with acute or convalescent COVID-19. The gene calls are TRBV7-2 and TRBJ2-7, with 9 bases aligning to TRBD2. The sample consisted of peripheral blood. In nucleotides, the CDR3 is TGTGCCAGCAGCTTAGGGCTAGCGGGAAGCTCCTACGAGCAGTACTTC. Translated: CASSLGLAGSSYEQYF.